This TCR beta chain stems from a study of control samples from healthy donors and cancer patients. Generated by immunoSEQ multiplex PCR, the TCRdb table keeps only in-frame clones and is missing some. The sample has 95,000 to 100,000 clones, roughly 89% seen once. Germline loops: CDR1 LGHDT, CDR2 YNNKEL (reference sequence). This CDR3 has 17 residues. The ends lost 0 bases at V and 5 bases at J; junction bases unmatched: 6. The sequence derives from a young man in good health. The sequenced material came from blood. The chain combines TRBV3-1 (or the pseudogene TRBV3-2) with TRBJ2-3, with TRBD1 matching over 12 bases. Here the CDR3 reads CASSQDRDRGRGDTQYF. CDR3 bases: TGTGCCAGCAGCCAAGATCGGGACAGGGGGCGCGGAGATACGCAGTATTTT.